This T cell receptor (beta chain) came from a study of radiotherapy plus CTLA-4 blockade in lung cancer. Study-wide findings and caveats: The authors reported that early blood T cell clone dynamics, with interferon-beta, best predicted response.

Germline lookup yields CDR1 LNHDA and CDR2 SQIVND (reference sequence). The CDR3 is 13 residues long. The V end was cut by 6 bases, the J end by 3 bases, with 11 bases between. A note on this clone: Its antigen is still unknown.

Generated by immunoSEQ multiplex PCR, the TCRdb table keeps only in-frame clones and is missing some. The top ten hold 7.8% of the sample, which has tens of thousands of clones, about 88% seen once. The sample here was peripheral blood, taken from a patient treated with radiotherapy plus ipilimumab. This rearrangement joins TRBV19 to TRBJ2-5; D ambiguous. This clonotype was obtained from a human donor with non-small cell lung cancer whose response to radiotherapy plus ipilimumab could not be evaluated. The CDR3: CASRETVEETQYF. In nucleotides, the CDR3 is TGTGCCAGTAGGGAAACAGTGGAAGAGACCCAGTACTTC.